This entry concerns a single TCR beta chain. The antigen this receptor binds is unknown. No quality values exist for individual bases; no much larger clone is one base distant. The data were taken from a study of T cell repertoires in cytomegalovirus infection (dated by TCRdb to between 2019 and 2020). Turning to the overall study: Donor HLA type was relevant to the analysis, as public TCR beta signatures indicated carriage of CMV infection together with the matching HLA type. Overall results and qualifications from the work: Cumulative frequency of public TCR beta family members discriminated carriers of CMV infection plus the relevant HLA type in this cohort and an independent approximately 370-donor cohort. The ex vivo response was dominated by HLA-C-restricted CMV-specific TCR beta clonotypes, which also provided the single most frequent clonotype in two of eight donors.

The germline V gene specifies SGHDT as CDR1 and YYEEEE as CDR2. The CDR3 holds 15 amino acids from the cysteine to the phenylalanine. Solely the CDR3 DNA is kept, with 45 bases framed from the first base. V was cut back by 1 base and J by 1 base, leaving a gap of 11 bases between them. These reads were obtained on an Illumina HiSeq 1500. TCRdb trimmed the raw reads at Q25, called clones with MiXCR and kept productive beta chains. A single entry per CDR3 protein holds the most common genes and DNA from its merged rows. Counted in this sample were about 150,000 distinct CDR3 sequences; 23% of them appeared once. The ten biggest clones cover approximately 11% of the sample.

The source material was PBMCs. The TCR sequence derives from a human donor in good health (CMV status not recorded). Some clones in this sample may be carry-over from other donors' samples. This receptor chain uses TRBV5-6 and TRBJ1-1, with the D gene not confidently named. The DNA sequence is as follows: TGTGCCAGCAGCTTGAAGTCGGGGAAGAACACTGAAGCTTTCTTT. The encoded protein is CASSLKSGKNTEAFF. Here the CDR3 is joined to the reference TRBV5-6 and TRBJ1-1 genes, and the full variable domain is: DAGVTQSPTHLIKTRGQQVTLRCSPKSGHDTVSWYQQALGQGPQFIFQYYEEEERQRGNFPDRFSGHQFPNYSSELNVNALLLGDSALYLCASSLKSGKNTEAFFGQGTRLTVV.